The entry that follows covers one TCR beta chain sequence. This sample is drawn from a study of blood T cell repertoires in COVID-19. The method was immunoSEQ multiplex PCR; TCRdb's version includes in-frame clones alone and lacks a portion of them. The sample consists of more than 350,000 clones, around 91% of them appearing once. V was clipped by 7 bases and J by 4 bases; unmatched bases: 13. This CDR3 contains 17 residues. Per the germline V gene, CDR1 is KGHDR and CDR2 is SFDVKD. This clonotype was obtained from a young man who had recovered from COVID-19. This rearrangement joins TRBV24-1 to TRBJ2-1; TRBD1 agrees at 9 bases. The sample taken for sequencing was PBMCs or T cells enriched from blood (not recorded which). The CDR3: CATSLTAGTGNYNEQFF. The CDR3 region has the DNA TGTGCCACCAGCTTAACCGCCGGGACAGGGAATTACAATGAGCAGTTCTTC.